The 23 T cell receptor beta chains in this list originate from one sample, sequenced in a study of T-cell memory formation after mild COVID-19. One entry per CDR3 protein results from TCRdb running MiXCR on the 5' RACE reads. Of almost 550,000 distinct CDR3 sequences in the sample, 20% were seen once. The material sequenced was PBMCs or a T cell subset sorted from them (not recorded which). The origin of the receptors is an adult woman who had mild COVID-19 (a few samples of this study predate the infection). Cell type and time point are not known.

This clonotype was picked up a small number of times. This chain links TRBV30 with TRBJ2-7, with 9 bases lining up with TRBD2. Germline V CDR1 and CDR2: GTSNPN, SVGIG (reference sequence). J lost 1 base, V lost 3 bases, and 4 bases had no gene match. The CDR3 spans 14 residues. The CDR3 region has the DNA TGTGCCTGGAGGAGGCTAGCGGGGTCCTACGAGCAGTACTTC. Its translation is CAWRRLAGSYEQYF. The whole variable domain, filled in from reference TRBV30 and TRBJ2-7, reads SQTIHQWPATLVQPVGSPLSLECTVEGTSNPNLYWYRQAAGRGLQLLFYSVGIGQISSEVPQNLSASRPQDRQFILSSKKLLLSDSGFYLCAWRRLAGSYEQYFGPGTRLTVT.

This clonotype was detected many times. This rearrangement joins TRBV5-1 to TRBJ2-1; 7 nucleotides line up with TRBD1. V lost 4 bases to trimming and J lost 0 bases; unmatched junction nucleotides: 19. This CDR3 is 20 amino acids long. Germline assignment: CDR1 SGHRS and CDR2 YFSETQ. The CDR3 loop is CASSPRDRTTYLGSYNEQFF. The DNA of the CDR3 is TGCGCCAGCAGCCCACGGGACAGAACCACCTACCTGGGCTCCTACAATGAGCAGTTCTTC.

This sequence joins TRBV7-8 and TRBJ2-5; D is uncertain. This CDR3 contains 14 residues. Trimming removed 1 base at V and 4 bases at J, with 10 bases between. The germline V gene has CDR1 SGHVS and CDR2 FQNEAQ. CDR3 bases: TGTGCCAGCAGCTTAGGGCTATTAGGAGAGACCCAGTACTTC. Its translation: CASSLGLLGETQYF.

This sequence joins TRBV10-3 and TRBJ2-3; D is undetermined. V dropped 8 bases and J dropped 1 base, with 7 bases sitting between them. CDR1 is ENHRY and CDR2 is SYGVKD in the germline V gene. The length of the CDR3 is 12 residues. The CDR3 coding sequence is TGTGCCATCGGGAAAGGCACAGATACGCAGTATTTT. It codes for CAIGKGTDTQYF.

The V and J genes are TRBV15 and TRBJ2-3; unclear D gene. CDR1 is LNHNV, CDR2 YYDKDF, per germline (reference sequence). The CDR3 consists of 12 residues. Trimming removed 1 base at V and 7 bases at J, with 6 bases between. The CDR3 region is CATSRAENTQYF. The CDR3 bases are TGTGCCACCAGCAGAGCGGAGAATACGCAGTATTTT. The full variable domain, its missing parts supplied by reference TRBV15 and TRBJ2-3, is DAMVIQNPRYQVTQFGKPVTLSCSQTLNHNVMYWYQQKSSQAPKLLFHYYDKDFNNEADTPDNFQSRRPNTSFCFLDIRSPGLGDTAMYLCATSRAENTQYFGPGTRLTVL.

The chain links TRBV5-1 to TRBJ2-2; perhaps TRBD1 as D (5 bases). V was cut by 5 bases and J by 0 bases, with 11 bases left in between. The CDR3 is 15 amino acids. Per the germline V gene, CDR1 is SGHRS and CDR2 is YFSETQ. The CDR3 nucleotides read TGCGCCAGCAGACCCATCAGGGCGAACACCGGGGAGCTGTTTTTT. Its translation is CASRPIRANTGELFF.

This clonotype showed up many times. The chain combines TRBV5-1 with TRBJ2-5; TRBD1 aligns across 8 bases. The CDR3 has 16 residues. Unmatched junction bases numbered 10, after V lost 4 bases and J lost 2 bases. Per germline, CDR1 SGHRS and CDR2 YFSETQ. CDR3 sequence: CASSLAPGQAQETQYF. The CDR3 DNA reads TGCGCCAGCAGCCTTGCCCCGGGACAGGCGCAAGAGACCCAGTACTTC.

In its sample, this clonotype was seen many times. The rearrangement uses TRBV5-1 and TRBJ2-1; the D is unclear. Germline values: CDR1 SGHRS, CDR2 YFSETQ. V lost 0 bases and J lost 5, with 6 bases in between. This CDR3 is 13 amino acids long. Here the CDR3 DNA reads TGCGCCAGCAGCTTGGAGTGGGACAATGAGCAGTTCTTC. Translating it yields CASSLEWDNEQFF. Combining the CDR3 with reference TRBV5-1 and TRBJ2-1 gives the whole variable domain KAGVTQTPRYLIKTRGQQVTLSCSPISGHRSVSWYQQTPGQGLQFLFEYFSETQRNKGNFPGRFSGRQFSNSRSEMNVSTLELGDSALYLCASSLEWDNEQFFGPGTRLTVL.

This clonotype was detected a few times. This chain connects TRBV27 to TRBJ1-1, with D hard to call. CDR3 length: 13 residues. The germline V and J ends were trimmed by 3 bases and 6 bases, with 11 bases remaining between them. Germline loops: CDR1 MNHEY, CDR2 SMNVEV (reference sequence). In DNA form, the CDR3 reads TGTGCCAGCAGTTTGAGGGTGGGGTCTGAAGCTTTCTTT. Its protein is CASSLRVGSEAFF.

This rearrangement joins TRBV6-5 to TRBJ2-3; tentatively, D is TRBD1 (6 bases). V was shortened by 7 bases and J by 2 bases, with 13 bases between the two germline ends. This CDR3 comprises 14 residues. The germline gives CDR1 MNHEY, CDR2 SVGAGI. The CDR3 bases are TGTGCCAGCACCAGGACAGCCAACACAGATACGCAGTATTTT. Translation: CASTRTANTDTQYF.

V is TRBV7-2 and J is TRBJ2-1; possible D gene TRBD2, 5 bases. The CDR3 spans 17 residues. The germline V and J ends were trimmed by 2 bases and 0 bases, with 14 bases remaining between them. The V gene's germline CDR1 is SGHTA and CDR2 FQGNSA. The CDR3 nucleotides read TGTGCCAGCAGCTTATTGCTAGCACCGAGCTCCTACAATGAGCAGTTCTTC. Protein: CASSLLLAPSSYNEQFF. Looking up the rest from reference TRBV7-2 and TRBJ2-1 gives the full variable domain: GAGVSQSPSNKVTEKGKDVELRCDPISGHTALYWYRQSLGQGLEFLIYFQGNSAPDKSGLPSDRFSAERTGGSVSTLTIQRTQQEDSAVYLCASSLLLAPSSYNEQFFGPGTRLTVL.

This clonotype was seen a handful of times. The V call is TRBV6-2 or TRBV6-3, the J call TRBJ2-7; D remains unclear. V was pared by 3 bases and J by 5 bases, with 17 bases between. Germline-derived CDR1 and CDR2 are MNHEY and SVGEGT. The CDR3 is 15 residues long. CDR3 in amino acids: CASSYGMTLGHEQYF. DNA for the CDR3: TGTGCCAGCAGTTATGGGATGACCCTCGGTCACGAGCAGTACTTC.

The V and J genes are TRBV29-1 and TRBJ2-5; unclear D gene. There are 12 residues in the CDR3. Trimming removed 4 bases from V and 7 bases from J, with 13 bases in between. Germline CDR1 is SQVTM and CDR2 is ANQGSEA. The CDR3 DNA reads as TGCAGCGTTGCAAGACTCGACGGGACCCAGTACTTC. It codes for CSVARLDGTQYF.

This chain connects TRBV27 to TRBJ2-7; maybe TRBD1 (6 bases). V gave up 5 bases and J gave up 3 bases, with 17 bases separating them. This CDR3 region has 15 residues. Germline V gene sequence: CDR1 MNHEY, CDR2 SMNVEV (reference sequence). CDR3 in DNA: TGTGCCAGCAGTCCCTTGGGGGCGGAACTCTACGAGCAGTACTTC. Residues: CASSPLGAELYEQYF.

This clonotype was seen only a few times. Here the CDR3 reads CASSLQGSGSYEQYF. The CDR3 DNA follows: TGTGCCAGCAGCTTACAGGGTTCGGGCTCCTACGAGCAGTACTTC. J is TRBJ2-7 and V is TRBV7-3; D perhaps matches TRBD1 (5 bases). The V end was cut by 2 bases, the J end by 0 bases, with 11 bases between. The CDR3 is 15 residues long. The germline V gene encodes CDR1 SGHTA and CDR2 FQGTGA.

Written as DNA, the CDR3 is TGTGCCAGCAGTTTCTGTGGGCCTGGCGATGAGCAGTTCTTC. Its protein is CASSFCGPGDEQFF. The chain employs TRBV27 and TRBJ2-1; D remains unclear. The germline gives CDR1 MNHEY, CDR2 SMNVEV (reference sequence). The CDR3 totals 14 residues. Trimming shortened V by 3 bases and J by 8 bases, and 14 bases separated the two germline ends.

V is TRBV9 and J is TRBJ1-2; maybe TRBD1 (6 bases). The CDR3 runs 12 residues. CDR1 SGDLS and CDR2 YYNGEE come from the germline V gene. With 1 base removed from V and 6 bases from J, the gap between germline ends came to 7 bases. In DNA form, the CDR3 reads TGTGCCAGCAGCGTAACAGGGCATGGCTACACCTTC. It encodes CASSVTGHGYTF.

This clonotype turned up a few times. The chain has TRBV7-2 and TRBJ1-3; no firm D call. This CDR3 is built from 12 residues. Germline V gives CDR1 SGHTA, CDR2 FQGNSA. Trimming pared 5 bases from V and 8 bases from J, leaving 10 bases between. The CDR3 DNA is TGTGCCAGCAGCATCCCACCGGACACCATATATTTT. Translated, it gives CASSIPPDTIYF.

V gene TRBV9 combines with J gene TRBJ2-7; D call uncertain. CDR3 length: 13 amino acids. Deletions cut 4 bases from V and 2 bases from J, with 10 bases between. From germline, CDR1 is SGDLS and CDR2 YYNGEE. In nucleotides, the CDR3 is TGTGCCAGCAGCCCCGCGGTGGCCTACGAGCAGTACTTC. Translating gives CASSPAVAYEQYF.

This clonotype was observed a few times. The chain combines TRBV15 with TRBJ2-1; TRBD2 matches at 12 bases. Trimming cost V 1 base and J 15 bases; bases outside gene matches: 19. The CDR3 has 18 residues. The V gene's germline CDR1 is LNHNV and CDR2 YYDKDF (reference sequence). The CDR3 spells CATSRGEVLAGGPRDVFF. CDR3 nucleotides: TGTGCCACCAGCAGAGGGGAAGTCCTAGCGGGGGGGCCAAGAGATGTGTTCTTC.

This chain connects TRBV25-1 to TRBJ1-1; possible D gene TRBD1, 5 bases. The CDR3 runs to 16 residues. CDR1 and CDR2 from the germline V gene are MGHDK and SYGVNS. The V and J ends lost 4 bases and 2 bases respectively, with 17 bases between them. CDR3 nucleotides: TGTGCCAGCAGTGGCACAGGTATTGTACGTAACACTGAAGCTTTCTTT. It codes for CASSGTGIVRNTEAFF.

The V call is TRBV6-6, the J call TRBJ2-5, with a tentative D call TRBD1 (6 bases). V lost 5 bases to trimming and J lost 2 bases, with 15 bases between them. The CDR3 is 15 amino acids. Germline lookup yields CDR1 MNHNY and CDR2 SVGAGI (reference sequence). The CDR3 spells CASSPLGTPQETQYF. The CDR3 DNA follows: TGTGCCAGCAGTCCTCTCGGGACACCACAAGAGACCCAGTACTTC.

The V call is TRBV2, the J call TRBJ2-7; D not resolved. CDR3 length: 15 residues. Per germline, CDR1 SNHLY and CDR2 FYNNEI. V dropped 6 bases and J dropped 3 bases, with 18 bases sitting between them. CDR3 DNA: TGTGCCAGCAGGGCCGGGCCCCCAGAAGGCTACGAGCAGTACTTC. It encodes CASRAGPPEGYEQYF.